The clone carrying this T cell receptor (beta chain) occurred a few times. The antigen is unknown. BIOMED2 TRB-A/B primer pools were used in multiplex TRB PCR. TCRdb called the multiplex PCR reads again in MiXCR, with one record for every CDR3 protein. Of over 10,000 distinct CDR3 sequences in the sample, roughly 27% were seen once. This record comes from a study of T and B cells in COVID-19 patients. Notes on the study in general: Active COVID-19 showed highly clonal TRB repertoires; recovery showed diversity and richness above healthy donors.

Germline assignment: CDR1 DFQATT and CDR2 SNEGSKA (reference sequence). Trimming shortened V by 6 bases and J by 8 bases, and 17 bases separated the two germline ends. The CDR3 totals 13 residues. Each TRB amplification used roughly 230-550 ng of genomic DNA from blood. This chain uses TRBV20-1 with TRBJ1-3; D might be TRBD1 (6 bases). The sequencing sample was made of blood. The clonotype was recovered from a human donor who had recovered from COVID-19. CDR3 region: CSATARGPDTIYF. In nucleotides, the CDR3 is TGCAGTGCAACGGCCCGGGGGCCGGACACCATATATTTT.